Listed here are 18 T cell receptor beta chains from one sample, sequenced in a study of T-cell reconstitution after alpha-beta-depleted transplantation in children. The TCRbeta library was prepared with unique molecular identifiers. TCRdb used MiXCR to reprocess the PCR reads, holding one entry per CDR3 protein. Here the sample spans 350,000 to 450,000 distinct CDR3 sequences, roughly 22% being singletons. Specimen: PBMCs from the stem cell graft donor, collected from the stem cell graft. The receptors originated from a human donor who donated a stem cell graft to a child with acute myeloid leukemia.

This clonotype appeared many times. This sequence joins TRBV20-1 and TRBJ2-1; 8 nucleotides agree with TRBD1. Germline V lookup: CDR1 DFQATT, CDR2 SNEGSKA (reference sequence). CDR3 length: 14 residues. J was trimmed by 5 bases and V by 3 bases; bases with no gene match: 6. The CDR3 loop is CSASGTGGNNEQFF. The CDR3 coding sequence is TGCAGTGCTAGTGGAACAGGGGGTAACAATGAGCAGTTCTTC.

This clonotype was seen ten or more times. The CDR3 region is CASSPNRLAGGTDTQYF. The DNA for the CDR3 is TGTGCCAGCAGCCCAAACCGTTTAGCGGGAGGAACAGATACGCAGTATTTT. The J gene is TRBJ2-3, the V gene TRBV7-2, with 10 nucleotides matching TRBD2. The germline CDR1 and CDR2 sequences are SGHTA and FQGNSA. V shed 5 bases, J shed 3 bases, and the junction held 11 bases outside the gene matches. The CDR3 has 17 amino acids.

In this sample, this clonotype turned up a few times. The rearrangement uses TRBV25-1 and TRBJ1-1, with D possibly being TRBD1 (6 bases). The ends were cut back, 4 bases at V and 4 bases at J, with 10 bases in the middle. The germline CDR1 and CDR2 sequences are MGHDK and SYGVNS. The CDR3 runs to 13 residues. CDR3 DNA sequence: TGTGCCAGCAGTGTCGGGGGCACCACTGAAGCTTTCTTT. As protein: CASSVGGTTEAFF.

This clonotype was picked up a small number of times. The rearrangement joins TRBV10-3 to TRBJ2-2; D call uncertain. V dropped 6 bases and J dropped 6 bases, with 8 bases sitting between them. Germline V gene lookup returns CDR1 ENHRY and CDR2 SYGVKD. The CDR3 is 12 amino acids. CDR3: CAIRSVAGELFF. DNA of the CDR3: TGTGCCATCAGATCGGTGGCCGGGGAGCTGTTTTTT.

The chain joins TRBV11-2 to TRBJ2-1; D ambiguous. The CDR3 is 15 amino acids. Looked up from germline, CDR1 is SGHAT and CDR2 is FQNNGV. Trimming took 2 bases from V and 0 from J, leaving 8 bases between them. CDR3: CASSLMRSSYNEQFF. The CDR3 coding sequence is TGTGCCAGCAGCTTAATGCGGAGCTCCTACAATGAGCAGTTCTTC.

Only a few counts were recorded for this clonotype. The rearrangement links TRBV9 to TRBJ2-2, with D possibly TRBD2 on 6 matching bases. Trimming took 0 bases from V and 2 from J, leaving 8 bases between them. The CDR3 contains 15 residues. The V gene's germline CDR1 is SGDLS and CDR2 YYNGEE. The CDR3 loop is CASSVASDNTGELFF. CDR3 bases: TGTGCCAGCAGCGTAGCTAGCGACAACACCGGGGAGCTGTTTTTT.

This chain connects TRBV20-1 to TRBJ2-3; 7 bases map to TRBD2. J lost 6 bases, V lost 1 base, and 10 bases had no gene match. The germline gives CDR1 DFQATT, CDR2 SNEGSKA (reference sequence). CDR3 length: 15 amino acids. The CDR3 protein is CSARAATSQVDTQYF. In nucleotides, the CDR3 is TGCAGTGCTAGAGCCGCGACTAGCCAGGTGGATACGCAGTATTTT.

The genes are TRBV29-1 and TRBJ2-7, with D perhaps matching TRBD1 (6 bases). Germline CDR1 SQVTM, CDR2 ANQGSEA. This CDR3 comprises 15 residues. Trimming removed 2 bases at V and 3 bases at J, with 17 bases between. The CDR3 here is CSVESGQGLDYEQYF. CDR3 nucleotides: TGCAGCGTTGAATCAGGGCAGGGGCTCGACTACGAGCAGTACTTC.

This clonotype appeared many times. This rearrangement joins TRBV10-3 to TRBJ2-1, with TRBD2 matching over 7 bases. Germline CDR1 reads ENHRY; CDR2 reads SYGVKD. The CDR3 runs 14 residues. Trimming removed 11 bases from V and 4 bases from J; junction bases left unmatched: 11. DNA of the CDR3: TGTGCCGCTTGGGAGGGAGGGCTTTACAATGAGCAGTTCTTC. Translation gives CAAWEGGLYNEQFF.

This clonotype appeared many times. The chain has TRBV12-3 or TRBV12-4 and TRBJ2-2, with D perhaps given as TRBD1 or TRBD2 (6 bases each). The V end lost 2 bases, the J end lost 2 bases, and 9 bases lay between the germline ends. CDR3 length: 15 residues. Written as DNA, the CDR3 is TGTGCCAGCAGTTTACGGGGGCGAAACACCGGGGAGCTGTTTTTT. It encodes CASSLRGRNTGELFF.

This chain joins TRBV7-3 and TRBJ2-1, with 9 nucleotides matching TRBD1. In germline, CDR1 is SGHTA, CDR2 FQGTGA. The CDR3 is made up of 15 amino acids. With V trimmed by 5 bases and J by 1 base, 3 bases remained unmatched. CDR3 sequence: CASSGDRASYNEQFF. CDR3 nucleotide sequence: TGTGCCAGCAGCGGGGACAGGGCATCCTACAATGAGCAGTTCTTC.

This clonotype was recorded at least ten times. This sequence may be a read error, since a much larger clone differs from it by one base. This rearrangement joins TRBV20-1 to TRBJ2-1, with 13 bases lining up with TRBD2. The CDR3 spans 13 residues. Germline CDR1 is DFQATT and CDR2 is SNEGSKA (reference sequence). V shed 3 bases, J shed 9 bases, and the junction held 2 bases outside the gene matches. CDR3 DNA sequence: TGCAGTGCTAGGACTAGCGGGAGGAGTGAGCAGTTCTTC. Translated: CSARTSGRSEQFF.

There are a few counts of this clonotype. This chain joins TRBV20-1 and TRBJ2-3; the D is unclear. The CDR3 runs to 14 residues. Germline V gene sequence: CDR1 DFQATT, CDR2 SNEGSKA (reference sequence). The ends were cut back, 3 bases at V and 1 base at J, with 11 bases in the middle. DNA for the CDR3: TGCAGTGCTAGTATTGGACCCCGCACAGATACGCAGTATTTT. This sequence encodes CSASIGPRTDTQYF.

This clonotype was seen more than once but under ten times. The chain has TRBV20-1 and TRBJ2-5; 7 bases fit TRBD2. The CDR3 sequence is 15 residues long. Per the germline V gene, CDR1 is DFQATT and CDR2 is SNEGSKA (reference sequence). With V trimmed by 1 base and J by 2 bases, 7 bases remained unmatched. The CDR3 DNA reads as TGCAGTGCTAGAGTGTCCCTAGCGGAACAAGAGACCCAGTACTTC. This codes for CSARVSLAEQETQYF.

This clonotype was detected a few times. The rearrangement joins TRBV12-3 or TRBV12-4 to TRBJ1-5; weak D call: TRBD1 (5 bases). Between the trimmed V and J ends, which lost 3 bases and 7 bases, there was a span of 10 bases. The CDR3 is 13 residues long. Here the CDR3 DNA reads TGTGCCAGCAGTTTGGGGGGGTGGCAGCCCCAGCATTTT. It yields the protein CASSLGGWQPQHF.

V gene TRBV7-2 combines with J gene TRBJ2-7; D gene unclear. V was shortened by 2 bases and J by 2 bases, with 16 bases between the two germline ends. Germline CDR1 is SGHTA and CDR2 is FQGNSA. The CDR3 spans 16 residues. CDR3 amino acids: CASSLSPPPAPYEQYF. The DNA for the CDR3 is TGTGCCAGCAGCTTATCCCCCCCGCCAGCTCCCTACGAGCAGTACTTC.

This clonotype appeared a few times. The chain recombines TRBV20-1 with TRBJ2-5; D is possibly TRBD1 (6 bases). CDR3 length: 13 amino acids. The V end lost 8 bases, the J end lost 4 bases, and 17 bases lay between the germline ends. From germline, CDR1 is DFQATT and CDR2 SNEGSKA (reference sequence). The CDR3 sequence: CSLSQGHIETQYF. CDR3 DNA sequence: TGCAGTTTAAGTCAGGGGCACATAGAGACCCAGTACTTC.

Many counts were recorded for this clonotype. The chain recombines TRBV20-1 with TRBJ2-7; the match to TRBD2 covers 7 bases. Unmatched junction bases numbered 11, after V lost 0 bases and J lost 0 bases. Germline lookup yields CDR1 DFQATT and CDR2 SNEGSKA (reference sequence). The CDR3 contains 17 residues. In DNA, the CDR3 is TGCAGTGCTAGAGATTGGCTCGGACTAGAGAGCTCCTACGAGCAGTACTTC. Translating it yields CSARDWLGLESSYEQYF.